One and the same sample provided the 31 T cell receptor beta chains below, sequenced in a study of control samples from healthy donors and cancer patients. Here immunoSEQ multiplex PCR was the method, and the copy in TCRdb shows in-frame clones only, minus some. This table holds approximately 160,000 clones, around 90% found once. Specimen: blood. These receptor sequences come from a woman aged 25 to 45 in good health.

CDR3 region: CASSQEPGLAGNTDTQYF. For the CDR3, the DNA is TGCGCCAGCAGCCAGGAACCGGGACTAGCGGGGAACACAGATACGCAGTATTTT. V gene TRBV4-1 combines with J gene TRBJ2-3; 13 bases agree with TRBD2. From germline, CDR1 is MGHRA and CDR2 YSYEKL. This CDR3 region has 18 residues. The ends lost 3 bases at V and 2 bases at J; junction bases unmatched: 8.

This clone turned up a few times. V and J are TRBV6-5 and TRBJ1-6; D remains unclear. Germline assignment: CDR1 MNHEY and CDR2 SVGAGI. This CDR3 has 15 amino acids. Trimming pared 3 bases from V and 6 bases from J, leaving 12 bases between. This CDR3 reads CASSYTVGFNSPLHF. The CDR3 nucleotides read TGTGCCAGCAGTTATACGGTGGGGTTTAATTCACCCCTCCACTTT.

The chain links TRBV29-1 to TRBJ1-2; D is perhaps TRBD1 (5 bases). The V and J ends lost 4 bases and 6 bases respectively, with 9 bases between them. The length of the CDR3 is 11 residues. The germline V gene encodes CDR1 SQVTM and CDR2 ANQGSEA. The CDR3 nucleotides are TGCAGCGTTGGGGGCCGAGATGGCTACACCTTC. Translation: CSVGGRDGYTF.

This chain joins TRBV6-5 and TRBJ2-2, with a weak D call TRBD1 (6 bases). Trimming removed 6 bases from V and 0 bases from J, with 11 bases in between. The length of the CDR3 is 15 residues. From germline, CDR1 is MNHEY and CDR2 SVGAGI. This chain's CDR3 is CASSPGTTNTGELFF. DNA for the CDR3: TGTGCCAGCAGCCCCGGGACAACGAACACCGGGGAGCTGTTTTTT.

The chain recombines TRBV5-1 with TRBJ2-3, with D unresolved. The CDR3 has 12 amino acids. V was clipped by 7 bases and J by 2 bases, with 8 bases between them. CDR1 is SGHRS, CDR2 YFSETQ, per germline. As DNA, the CDR3 is TGCGCCAGCGGCAGTGTCACAGATACGCAGTATTTT. As protein: CASGSVTDTQYF. The full variable domain, rest sourced from reference TRBV5-1 and TRBJ2-3, is KAGVTQTPRYLIKTRGQQVTLSCSPISGHRSVSWYQQTPGQGLQFLFEYFSETQRNKGNFPGRFSGRQFSNSRSEMNVSTLELGDSALYLCASGSVTDTQYFGPGTRLTVL.

V usage is TRBV5-1 and J usage is TRBJ2-3, with D possibly matching TRBD2 (5 bases). Germline V gene data show CDR1 as SGHRS and CDR2 as YFSETQ. This CDR3 comprises 15 residues. Between the trimmed V and J ends, which lost 1 base and 0 bases, there was a span of 9 bases. The DNA for the CDR3 is TGCGCCAGCAGCTTGACGCTAGCAAGCACAGATACGCAGTATTTT. Translating gives CASSLTLASTDTQYF.

The chain combines TRBV21-1 with TRBJ1-6; the tabulated D call, TRBD1, remains unverified against the DNA. TRBV21-1 is noted as a pseudogene. The CDR3 totals 15 residues. CDR3 region: CASSKARRGLGTLHF. In nucleotides, the CDR3 is TGTGCCAGCAGCAAAGCGCGCAGGGGGCTGGGAACCCTCCACTTT.

The chain carries TRBV4-1 and TRBJ2-1; possible D gene TRBD2, 6 bases. Trimming stripped 7 bases from V and 4 bases from J, with 14 bases between. CDR1 and CDR2 (germline): MGHRA, YSYEKL. The CDR3 runs 14 residues. The CDR3 bases are TGCGCCAGCAATCAAGGTAGCGGATACAATGAGCAGTTCTTC. It yields the protein CASNQGSGYNEQFF.

The V call is TRBV7-9, the J call TRBJ2-5; TRBD2 might be the D (6 bases). The CDR3 is 13 amino acids. Trimming cost V 9 bases and J 2 bases, with 13 bases left between them. Looked up from germline, CDR1 is SEHNR and CDR2 is FQNEAQ (reference sequence). This CDR3 is CASRPSAQETQYF. The CDR3 coding sequence is TGTGCCAGTCGTCCTAGCGCGCAAGAGACCCAGTACTTC.

The rearrangement uses TRBV4-3 and TRBJ1-4; D gene uncertain. V dropped 0 bases and J dropped 12 bases, with 14 bases sitting between them. The CDR3 runs to 14 residues. The V gene's germline CDR1 is LGHNA and CDR2 YSLEER. CDR3 in DNA: TGCGCCAGCAGCCAAGATAGGCTTTATACAGAACTGTTTTTT. Translating gives CASSQDRLYTELFF.

The chain has TRBV3-1 (or the pseudogene TRBV3-2) and TRBJ2-3; D unclear. Looked up from germline, CDR1 is LGHDT and CDR2 is YNNKEL (reference sequence). Trimming pared 2 bases from V and 2 bases from J, leaving 14 bases between. This CDR3 is 16 amino acids long. The CDR3 sequence: CASSQYSSPATDTQYF. The CDR3 DNA follows: TGTGCCAGCAGCCAATATTCGTCACCAGCCACAGATACGCAGTATTTT.

The chain combines TRBV7-9 with TRBJ2-7, with a tentative D call TRBD1 (5 bases). Germline V gene lookup returns CDR1 SEHNR and CDR2 FQNEAQ (reference sequence). V was cut by 1 base and J by 2 bases, with 9 bases left in between. The CDR3 sequence is 14 residues long. The DNA for the CDR3 is TGTGCCAGCAGCTTAGTCCGACAGCCCTACGAGCAGTACTTC. Its translation: CASSLVRQPYEQYF. Variable domain in full (rest from reference TRBV7-9 and TRBJ2-7): DTGVSQNPRHKITKRGQNVTFRCDPISEHNRLYWYRQTLGQGPEFLTYFQNEAQLEKSRLLSDRFSAERPKGSFSTLEIQRTEQGDSAMYLCASSLVRQPYEQYFGPGTRLTVT.

The rearrangement joins TRBV4-2 to TRBJ2-1; possible D gene TRBD2, 6 bases. This CDR3 is built from 16 residues. V lost 0 bases, J lost 1 base, and 10 bases lay in between. CDR1 and CDR2 from the germline V gene are LGHNA and YNFKEQ. In nucleotides, the CDR3 is TGTGCCAGCAGCCAAGAACTAGCTAGTTCCTACAATGAGCAGTTCTTC. Its protein product is CASSQELASSYNEQFF.

In DNA, the CDR3 is TGTGCCAGCAGCCGGGGAGCAGATACGCAGTATTTT. This translates into CASSRGADTQYF. V is TRBV9 and J is TRBJ2-3; D is perhaps TRBD2 (5 bases). The V and J ends lost 4 bases and 4 bases respectively, with 7 bases between them. CDR3 size: 12 residues. In germline, CDR1 is SGDLS, CDR2 YYNGEE.

This chain joins TRBV28 and TRBJ1-2, with unresolved D. The ends were cut back, 5 bases at V and 8 bases at J, with 15 bases in the middle. Germline V CDR1 and CDR2: MDHEN, SYDVKM. CDR3 size: 13 residues. CDR3 protein: CASSKAGKWGYTF. The DNA of the CDR3 is TGTGCCAGCAGTAAAGCCGGGAAGTGGGGCTACACCTTC.

The chain couples TRBV9 to TRBJ2-3; 7 bases line up with TRBD1. With V trimmed by 3 bases and J by 0 bases, 4 bases remained unmatched. CDR1 is SGDLS and CDR2 is YYNGEE in the germline V gene. The CDR3 totals 15 residues. CDR3 protein: CASSGGQTSTDTQYF. The CDR3 DNA sequence: TGTGCCAGCAGCGGGGGACAGACAAGCACAGATACGCAGTATTTT.

The chain recombines TRBV9 with TRBJ2-7; D not certain. The ends were cut back, 0 bases at V and 0 bases at J, with 16 bases in the middle. The CDR3 sequence is 17 residues long. The germline CDR1 and CDR2 sequences are SGDLS and YYNGEE. This CDR3 is CASSVGAQSLSSYEQYF. The CDR3 nucleotides read TGTGCCAGCAGCGTAGGAGCACAGAGTCTGAGCTCCTACGAGCAGTACTTC.

The chain uses TRBV4-1 and TRBJ2-5, with TRBD1 matching 8 bases. The ends lost 1 base at V and 4 bases at J; junction bases unmatched: 5. Germline V gene data show CDR1 as MGHRA and CDR2 as YSYEKL. This CDR3 has 15 amino acids. CDR3 coding DNA: TGCGCCAGCAGCCAAGTTGGGACAGGCGGAGAGACCCAGTACTTC. Protein product: CASSQVGTGGETQYF.

CDR3 loop: CASSQSNGGSSLETQYF. The DNA for the CDR3 is TGCGCCAGCAGTCAATCGAATGGCGGGAGTTCGTTGGAGACCCAGTACTTC. The V call is TRBV23-1, the J call TRBJ2-5, with 7 bases that match TRBD2. TRBV23-1 qualifies as an ORF whose function is uncertain. The CDR3 spans 17 residues. The trim removed 0 bases at V and 5 bases at J, leaving 12 bases unmatched.

V and J are TRBV28 and TRBJ2-2, with D perhaps TRBD1 (5 bases). CDR1 is MDHEN, CDR2 SYDVKM, per germline. V was pared by 5 bases and J by 5 bases, with 15 bases between. The CDR3 is made up of 15 amino acids. CDR3 loop: CASSPSGWGTGELFF. For the CDR3, the DNA is TGTGCCAGCAGTCCTTCAGGGTGGGGAACCGGGGAGCTGTTTTTT.

The chain links TRBV5-1 to TRBJ2-7; a possible D gene is TRBD1 (6 bases). The germline V gene has CDR1 SGHRS and CDR2 YFSETQ. The ends were cut back, 0 bases at V and 1 base at J, with 17 bases in the middle. The CDR3 is 17 amino acids. The CDR3 is CASSLGGPVQLSYEQYF. In nucleotides, the CDR3 is TGCGCCAGCAGCTTGGGGGGGCCGGTACAGTTATCCTACGAGCAGTACTTC.

V gene TRBV6-6 combines with J gene TRBJ1-2; TRBD1 agrees at 9 bases. Germline V gene data show CDR1 as MNHNY and CDR2 as SVGAGI (reference sequence). CDR3 length: 16 amino acids. The junction had 13 bases not matched to a gene; V was cut back by 5 bases and J by 6 bases. CDR3 sequence: CASSPPPGTGTNGYTF. The CDR3 DNA reads as TGTGCCAGCAGTCCTCCCCCCGGGACAGGGACAAATGGCTACACCTTC.

The chain couples TRBV6-6 to TRBJ1-2; D uncertain. V dropped 0 bases and J dropped 8 bases, with 10 bases sitting between them. The V gene's germline CDR1 is MNHNY and CDR2 SVGAGI (reference sequence). CDR3 length equals 13 residues. The CDR3 nucleotides are TGTGCCAGCAGTTACTCGAACGGAGAGGGCTACACCTTC. Amino acid sequence: CASSYSNGEGYTF.

The chain couples TRBV9 to TRBJ2-3; either TRBD1 or TRBD2 may fit D (5 bases each). The CDR3 has 17 residues. Trimming shortened V by 2 bases and J by 1 base, and 17 bases separated the two germline ends. Germline values: CDR1 SGDLS, CDR2 YYNGEE. The CDR3, as DNA: TGTGCCAGCAGCGTGGCCCCCCTCGGGACCGGCACAGATACGCAGTATTTT. Its protein is CASSVAPLGTGTDTQYF.

The J gene is TRBJ2-4, the V gene TRBV24-1; TRBD2 matches at 11 bases. The ends lost 9 bases at V and 5 bases at J; junction bases unmatched: 8. The CDR3 sequence is 15 residues long. Germline-derived CDR1 and CDR2 are KGHDR and SFDVKD. The CDR3 is CATSLSGRAENIQYF. The DNA for the CDR3 is TGTGCCACCTCCCTTAGCGGGAGGGCCGAAAACATTCAGTACTTC.

The rearrangement joins TRBV7-8 to TRBJ2-5; 8 bases align to TRBD1. With 5 bases clipped from V and 5 bases from J, the junction kept 10 bases outside the gene matches. Germline loops: CDR1 SGHVS, CDR2 FQNEAQ. This CDR3 region has 15 residues. The CDR3, as DNA: TGTGCCAGCAGCACGCCCCGGACAGGGAAGGAGACCCAGTACTTC. Translating gives CASSTPRTGKETQYF.

This clone appeared a few times. The rearrangement joins TRBV7-2 to TRBJ1-5; a weak D match, TRBD1 (5 bases). This CDR3 spans 18 amino acids. The V gene's germline CDR1 is SGHTA and CDR2 FQGNSA. The V and J ends lost 5 bases and 0 bases respectively, with 20 bases between them. This CDR3 is CASSPGGTETYSNQPQHF. The DNA for the CDR3 is TGTGCCAGCAGCCCAGGTGGGACGGAAACTTATAGCAATCAGCCCCAGCATTTT.

The chain carries TRBV9 and TRBJ1-1; 9 nucleotides line up with TRBD1. The junction had 8 bases not matched to a gene; V was cut back by 4 bases and J by 4 bases. Germline V gene lookup returns CDR1 SGDLS and CDR2 YYNGEE. CDR3 size: 15 residues. CDR3 sequence reads: CASSPEQGAGTEAFF. CDR3 DNA: TGTGCCAGCAGCCCGGAACAGGGGGCCGGCACTGAAGCTTTCTTT.

The V call is TRBV6-5, the J call TRBJ2-7; no clear D gene. Trimming shortened V by 4 bases and J by 3 bases, and 16 bases separated the two germline ends. The CDR3 is 15 amino acids. Germline lookup yields CDR1 MNHEY and CDR2 SVGAGI. CDR3 in amino acids: CASSLPEVFLYEQYF. CDR3 bases: TGTGCCAGCAGTTTACCCGAGGTATTTCTCTACGAGCAGTACTTC.

This chain joins TRBV4-1 and TRBJ2-7; 10 bases map to TRBD2. The CDR3 is 17 residues long. J gave up 2 bases and V 2 bases, and 9 bases lay outside the gene matches. The germline CDR1 and CDR2 sequences are MGHRA and YSYEKL. The CDR3 region has the DNA TGCGCCAGCAGCCAACGGCCACTAGCGGGAAGGGCCTACGAGCAGTACTTC. This gives the protein CASSQRPLAGRAYEQYF.

This clone turned up a few times. The V call is TRBV4-2, the J call TRBJ1-1, with unresolved D. The germline V gene has CDR1 LGHNA and CDR2 YNFKEQ. CDR3 length: 15 amino acids. With 0 bases removed from V and 1 base from J, the gap between germline ends came to 9 bases. The CDR3 nucleotides read TGTGCCAGCAGCCAAGATCAATTCAGGAACACTGAAGCTTTCTTT. Translating it yields CASSQDQFRNTEAFF.